A single sample gave rise to the 19 T cell receptor beta chains below, sequenced in a study of blood T cell repertoires in COVID-19. This table comes from immunoSEQ multiplex PCR, and its TCRdb copy is limited to in-frame clones, with some not included. The sample has over 200,000 clones, more than 70% seen once. The sequenced material came from peripheral blood. The receptors were sampled from a man older than 75 with acute or convalescent COVID-19.

The chain uses TRBV6-5 and TRBJ1-2, with TRBD1 matching 8 bases. The CDR3 spans 14 residues. With 6 bases clipped from V and 8 bases from J, the junction kept 11 bases outside the gene matches. The germline V gene encodes CDR1 MNHEY and CDR2 SVGAGI. CDR3 amino acids: CASSPSDRVSGYTF. In nucleotides, the CDR3 is TGTGCCAGCAGCCCCTCGGACAGGGTGAGCGGCTACACCTTC.

This clone was detected only once. The chain employs TRBV27 and TRBJ2-3, with D unclear. V lost 2 bases to trimming and J lost 5 bases, with 8 bases between them. Per germline, CDR1 MNHEY and CDR2 SMNVEV (reference sequence). This CDR3 comprises 13 residues. In DNA form, the CDR3 reads TGTGCCAGCAGTTTAAGTCCCAGAGATACGCAGTATTTT. Its protein product is CASSLSPRDTQYF.

V and J are TRBV11-2 and TRBJ2-2; the match to TRBD2 covers 9 bases. The germline V gene encodes CDR1 SGHAT and CDR2 FQNNGV. This CDR3 contains 16 residues. Trimming at V came to 0 bases and at J to 8 bases, leaving 7 bases not matched to a gene. CDR3 nucleotides: TGTGCCAGCAGCTTAGATATAGGACTAGCGATTGGGGAGCTGTTTTTT. It translates to CASSLDIGLAIGELFF.

The chain links TRBV12-3 or TRBV12-4 to TRBJ1-2; 8 positions agree with TRBD1. The CDR3 is made up of 13 amino acids. The V gene end was trimmed by 3 bases and the J gene end by 12 bases; junction bases not matched to a gene: 9. CDR3 loop: CASSLWQGADNTF. The CDR3 coding sequence is TGTGCCAGCAGTTTGTGGCAGGGGGCTGATAACACCTTC.

The rearrangement uses TRBV5-6 and TRBJ1-4; 8 bases match TRBD1. This CDR3 is built from 16 residues. Germline V gene data show CDR1 as SGHDT and CDR2 as YYEEEE. Trimming removed 2 bases from V and 5 bases from J; junction bases left unmatched: 8. The CDR3 here is CASSFRTGTWNEKLFF. The CDR3 coding sequence is TGTGCCAGCAGCTTCCGGACAGGGACGTGGAATGAAAAACTGTTTTTT.

This sequence joins TRBV25-1 and TRBJ2-1; D is unclear. The CDR3 has 13 residues. V gave up 2 bases and J gave up 6 bases, with 8 bases separating them. The germline V gene has CDR1 MGHDK and CDR2 SYGVNS. The CDR3 sequence: CASSEPGSNEQFF. The CDR3 DNA is TGTGCCAGCAGTGAACCAGGAAGCAATGAGCAGTTCTTC.

The chain combines TRBV15 with TRBJ2-1; D uncertain. The germline V gene has CDR1 LNHNV and CDR2 YYDKDF (reference sequence). Trimming shortened V by 2 bases and J by 9 bases, and 5 bases separated the two germline ends. CDR3 length equals 11 residues. The CDR3: CATSRTSEQFF. The CDR3 DNA follows: TGTGCCACCAGCAGAACAAGTGAGCAGTTCTTC.

CDR3: CASSFSLYEQYF. CDR3 DNA sequence: TGTGCCAGCAGCTTTTCCCTGTACGAGCAGTACTTC. The V call is TRBV11-2, the J call TRBJ2-7; D remains unclear. With 3 bases removed from V and 4 bases from J, the gap between germline ends came to 7 bases. There are 12 residues in the CDR3. Germline V gene sequence: CDR1 SGHAT, CDR2 FQNNGV.

The V and J genes are TRBV6-5 and TRBJ2-1; perhaps TRBD1 as D (5 bases). The germline CDR1 and CDR2 sequences are MNHEY and SVGAGI. V was clipped by 0 bases and J by 1 base, with 10 bases between them. The CDR3 is made up of 16 amino acids. CDR3 loop: CASSYSGRVSYNEQFF. The CDR3 region has the DNA TGTGCCAGCAGTTACTCGGGCAGGGTTTCCTACAATGAGCAGTTCTTC.

The chain links TRBV30 to TRBJ1-1; D is ambiguous. Deletions cut 3 bases from V and 9 bases from J, with 17 bases between. Germline V CDR1 and CDR2: GTSNPN, SVGIG (reference sequence). CDR3 length: 13 amino acids. CDR3: CAWRSSTPPKAFF. CDR3 in DNA: TGTGCCTGGAGGTCTTCGACACCCCCTAAAGCTTTCTTT.

The genes are TRBV3-1 (or the pseudogene TRBV3-2) and TRBJ1-1, with TRBD1 matching 7 bases. The CDR3 consists of 14 residues. The ends lost 1 base at V and 4 bases at J; junction bases unmatched: 3. The V gene's germline CDR1 is LGHDT and CDR2 YNNKEL (reference sequence). The CDR3 reads CASSQGQGGTEAFF. The CDR3 nucleotides are TGTGCCAGCAGCCAAGGACAGGGCGGCACTGAAGCTTTCTTT.

V and J are TRBV3-1 (or the pseudogene TRBV3-2) and TRBJ1-1; D is ambiguous. The germline V and J ends were trimmed by 5 bases and 6 bases, with 10 bases remaining between them. This CDR3 is 12 amino acids long. Germline values: CDR1 LGHDT, CDR2 YNNKEL (reference sequence). The CDR3 DNA reads as TGTGCCAGCAGCTCTCCAGGTCCTGAAGCTTTCTTT. Amino acids: CASSSPGPEAFF.

V and J are TRBV24-1 and TRBJ2-1; 10 bases line up with TRBD2. Looked up from germline, CDR1 is KGHDR and CDR2 is SFDVKD. Trimming removed 3 bases from V and 3 bases from J; junction bases left unmatched: 1. This CDR3 region has 15 residues. The CDR3 loop reads CATSDPSGSYNEQFF. In DNA form, the CDR3 reads TGTGCCACCAGTGATCCTAGCGGGAGCTACAATGAGCAGTTCTTC.

This chain uses TRBV3-1 (or the pseudogene TRBV3-2) with TRBJ2-5; TRBD2 matches 9 bases. CDR1 is LGHDT and CDR2 is YNNKEL in the germline V gene (reference sequence). Trimming removed 7 bases from V and 9 bases from J; junction bases left unmatched: 18. There are 16 residues in the CDR3. In nucleotides, the CDR3 is TGTGCCAGCATCCTGGGGGGACTAGCCCAACCCGGGGCCCAGTACTTC. Residues: CASILGGLAQPGAQYF.

The rearrangement links TRBV11-2 to TRBJ2-7; the D gene is possibly TRBD1 (6 bases). V was clipped by 5 bases and J by 3 bases, with 14 bases between them. This CDR3 is 14 amino acids long. Germline CDR1 is SGHAT and CDR2 is FQNNGV. The CDR3 DNA sequence: TGTGCCAGCAGCAGAACCGGGACACGCTACGAGCAGTACTTC. This gives the protein CASSRTGTRYEQYF.

Only one count was recorded for this clone. V usage is TRBV5-4 and J usage is TRBJ2-3; the match to TRBD1 covers 7 bases. Trimming at V came to 7 bases and at J to 4 bases, leaving 9 bases not matched to a gene. Germline lookup yields CDR1 SGHNT and CDR2 YYREEE (reference sequence). The CDR3 length is 14 residues. In DNA form, the CDR3 reads TGTGCCAGCGTCTCGACAGGGAGCGCAGATACGCAGTATTTT. Translation gives CASVSTGSADTQYF.

The count of this clone is one. The chain couples TRBV11-2 to TRBJ2-7; no clear D gene. The CDR3 length is 15 residues. Trimming removed 6 bases from V and 0 bases from J, with 15 bases in between. CDR1 is SGHAT and CDR2 is FQNNGV in the germline V gene. The CDR3 nucleotides are TGTGCCAGCAGTCAGGCGCGAGCCCTCTCCTACGAGCAGTACTTC. Residues: CASSQARALSYEQYF.

V is TRBV10-3 and J is TRBJ2-5; tentatively, D is TRBD2 (7 bases). CDR3 length: 14 residues. CDR1 and CDR2 (germline): ENHRY, SYGVKD. V lost 4 bases and J 5 bases, leaving 14 bases between the germline ends. For the CDR3, the DNA is TGTGCCATCAGTGTTGCGGGGGCGGAGGAGACCCAGTACTTC. It specifies CAISVAGAEETQYF.

The gene calls are TRBV20-1 and TRBJ2-1; 12 bases map to TRBD2. From germline, CDR1 is DFQATT and CDR2 SNEGSKA (reference sequence). This CDR3 comprises 15 residues. V trimming: 3 bases; J trimming: 3 bases; junction bases outside the gene matches: 3. The CDR3 here is CSASGLAGYYNEQFF. The CDR3 bases are TGCAGTGCTAGTGGACTAGCGGGATACTACAATGAGCAGTTCTTC.